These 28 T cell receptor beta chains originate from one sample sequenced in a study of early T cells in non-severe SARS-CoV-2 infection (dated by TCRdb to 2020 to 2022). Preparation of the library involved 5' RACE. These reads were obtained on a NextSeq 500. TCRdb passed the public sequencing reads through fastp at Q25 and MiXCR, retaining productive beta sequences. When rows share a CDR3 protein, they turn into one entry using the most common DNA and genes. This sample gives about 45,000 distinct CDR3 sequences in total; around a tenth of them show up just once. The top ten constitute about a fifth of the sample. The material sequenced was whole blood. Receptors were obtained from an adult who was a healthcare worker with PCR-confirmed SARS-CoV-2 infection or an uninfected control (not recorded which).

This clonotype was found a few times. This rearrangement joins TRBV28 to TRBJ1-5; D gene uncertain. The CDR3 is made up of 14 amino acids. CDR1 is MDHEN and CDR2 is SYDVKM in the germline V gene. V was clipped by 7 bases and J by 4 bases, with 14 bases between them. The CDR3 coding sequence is TGTGCCAGCACCGCAGGAGGGATAAATCAGCCCCAGCATTTT. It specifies CASTAGGINQPQHF. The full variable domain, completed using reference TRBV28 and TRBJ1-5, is DVKVTQSSRYLVKRTGEKVFLECVQDMDHENMFWYRQDPGLGLRLIYFSYDVKMKEKGDIPEGYSVSREKKERFSLILESASTNQTSMYLCASTAGGINQPQHFGDGTRLSIL.

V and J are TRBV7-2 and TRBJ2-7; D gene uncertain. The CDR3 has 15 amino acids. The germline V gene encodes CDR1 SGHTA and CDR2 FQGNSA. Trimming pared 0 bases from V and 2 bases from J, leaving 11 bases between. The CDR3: CASSLAPPLPYEQYF. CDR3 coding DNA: TGTGCCAGCAGCTTAGCCCCACCCCTCCCCTACGAGCAGTACTTC.

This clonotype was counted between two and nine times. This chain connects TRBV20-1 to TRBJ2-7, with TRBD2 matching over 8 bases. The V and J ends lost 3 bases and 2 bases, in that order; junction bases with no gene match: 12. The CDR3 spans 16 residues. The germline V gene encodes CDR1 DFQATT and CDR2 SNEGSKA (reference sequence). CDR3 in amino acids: CSASFRVKREPYEQYF. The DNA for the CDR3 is TGCAGTGCTAGTTTCCGTGTTAAGCGGGAGCCCTACGAGCAGTACTTC.

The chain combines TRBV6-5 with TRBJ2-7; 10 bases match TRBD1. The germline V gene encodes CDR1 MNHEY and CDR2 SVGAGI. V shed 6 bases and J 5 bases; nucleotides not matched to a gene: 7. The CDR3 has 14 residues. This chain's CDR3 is CASRRPGQGNEQYF. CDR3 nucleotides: TGTGCCAGCAGACGACCGGGACAGGGGAACGAGCAGTACTTC.

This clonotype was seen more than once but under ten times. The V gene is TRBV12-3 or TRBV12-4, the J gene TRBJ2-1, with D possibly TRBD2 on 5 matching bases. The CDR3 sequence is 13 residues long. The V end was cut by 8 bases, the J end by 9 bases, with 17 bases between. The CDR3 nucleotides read TGTGCCAGCGTATTTGACCCCCGGGGTGAGCAGTTCTTC. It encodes CASVFDPRGEQFF.

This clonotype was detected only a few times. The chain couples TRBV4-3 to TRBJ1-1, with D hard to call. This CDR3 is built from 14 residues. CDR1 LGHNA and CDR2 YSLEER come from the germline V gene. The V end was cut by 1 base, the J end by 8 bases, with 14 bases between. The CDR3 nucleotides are TGCGCCAGCAGCCAAGTCGGCGCAGTGGAAGAAGCTTTCTTT. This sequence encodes CASSQVGAVEEAFF.

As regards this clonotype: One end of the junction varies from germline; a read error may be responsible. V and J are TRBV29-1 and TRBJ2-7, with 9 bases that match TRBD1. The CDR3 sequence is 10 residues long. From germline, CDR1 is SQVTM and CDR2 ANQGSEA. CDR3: CSVGQGWMDF. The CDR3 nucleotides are TGCAGCGTGGGACAGGGCTGGATGGACTTC.

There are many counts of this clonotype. CDR3 sequence (DNA): TGTGCCAGCAGCCTGGTCACCGGGGAGCTGTTTTTT. Its translation: CASSLVTGELFF. The chain employs TRBV2 and TRBJ2-2; D is unclear. The germline V and J ends were trimmed by 6 bases and 4 bases, with 6 bases remaining between them. The CDR3 is 12 amino acids. Per germline, CDR1 SNHLY and CDR2 FYNNEI.

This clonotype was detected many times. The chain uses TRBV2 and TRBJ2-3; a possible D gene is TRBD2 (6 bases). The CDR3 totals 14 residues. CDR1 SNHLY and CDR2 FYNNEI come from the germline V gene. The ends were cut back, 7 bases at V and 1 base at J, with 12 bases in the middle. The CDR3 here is CASTPGLGTDTQYF. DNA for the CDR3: TGTGCCAGCACTCCGGGACTTGGCACAGATACGCAGTATTTT.

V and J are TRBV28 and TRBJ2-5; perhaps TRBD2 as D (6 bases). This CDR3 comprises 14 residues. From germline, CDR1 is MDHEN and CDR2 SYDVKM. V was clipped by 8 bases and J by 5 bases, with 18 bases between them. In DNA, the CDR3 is TGTGCCAGCCGAGGGGCTAAGGGGACTGAGACCCAGTACTTC. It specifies CASRGAKGTETQYF.

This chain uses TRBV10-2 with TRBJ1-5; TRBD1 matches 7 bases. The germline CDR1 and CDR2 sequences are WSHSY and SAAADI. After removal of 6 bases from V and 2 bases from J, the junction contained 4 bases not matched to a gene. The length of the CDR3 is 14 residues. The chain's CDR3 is CASRATGGNQPQHF. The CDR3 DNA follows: TGCGCCAGCAGGGCAACAGGGGGCAATCAGCCCCAGCATTTT.

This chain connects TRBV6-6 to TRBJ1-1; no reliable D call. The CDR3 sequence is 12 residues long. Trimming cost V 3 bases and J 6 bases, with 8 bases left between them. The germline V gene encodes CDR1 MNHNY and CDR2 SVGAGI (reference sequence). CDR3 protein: CASSYPGAEAFF. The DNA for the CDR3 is TGTGCCAGCAGTTATCCAGGCGCTGAAGCTTTCTTT.

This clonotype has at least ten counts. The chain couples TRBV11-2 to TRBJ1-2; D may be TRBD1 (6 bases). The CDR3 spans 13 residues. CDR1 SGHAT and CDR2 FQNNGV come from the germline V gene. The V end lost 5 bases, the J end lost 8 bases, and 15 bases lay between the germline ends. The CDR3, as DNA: TGTGCCAGCAGCCAAGACAGGCAGTACGGCTACACCTTC. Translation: CASSQDRQYGYTF.

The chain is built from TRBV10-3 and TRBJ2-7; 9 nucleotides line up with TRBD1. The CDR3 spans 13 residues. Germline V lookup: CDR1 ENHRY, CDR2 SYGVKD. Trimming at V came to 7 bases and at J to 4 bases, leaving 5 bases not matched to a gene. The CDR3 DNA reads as TGTGCCATCACCCCGGGACAGGGTTACGAGCAGTACTTC. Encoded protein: CAITPGQGYEQYF.

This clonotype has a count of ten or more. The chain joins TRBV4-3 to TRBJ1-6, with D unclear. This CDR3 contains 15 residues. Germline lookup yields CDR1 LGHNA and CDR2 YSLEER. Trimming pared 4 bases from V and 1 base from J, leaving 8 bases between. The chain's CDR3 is CASSPDGSYNSPLHF. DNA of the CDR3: TGCGCCAGCAGCCCCGACGGTTCCTATAATTCACCCCTCCACTTT.

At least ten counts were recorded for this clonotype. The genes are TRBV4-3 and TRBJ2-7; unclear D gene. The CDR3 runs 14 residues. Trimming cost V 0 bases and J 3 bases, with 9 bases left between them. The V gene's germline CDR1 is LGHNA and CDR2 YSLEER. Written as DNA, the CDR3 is TGCGCCAGCAGCCAAGAAAGGGTTCGCTACGAGCAGTACTTC. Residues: CASSQERVRYEQYF.

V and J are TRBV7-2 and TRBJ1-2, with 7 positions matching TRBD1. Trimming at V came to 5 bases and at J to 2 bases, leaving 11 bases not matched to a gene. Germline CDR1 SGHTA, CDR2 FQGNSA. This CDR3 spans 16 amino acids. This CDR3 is CASSPRWTGLNYGYTF. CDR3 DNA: TGTGCCAGCAGCCCCCGCTGGACAGGTCTGAACTATGGCTACACCTTC.

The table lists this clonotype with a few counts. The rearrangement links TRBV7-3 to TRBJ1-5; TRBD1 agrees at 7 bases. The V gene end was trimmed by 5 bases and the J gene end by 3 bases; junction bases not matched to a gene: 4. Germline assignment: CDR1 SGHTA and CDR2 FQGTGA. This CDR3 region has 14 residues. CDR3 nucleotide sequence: TGTGCCAGCAGCGCGACAGGGCCCAATCAGCCCCAGCATTTT. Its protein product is CASSATGPNQPQHF.

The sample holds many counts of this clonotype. CDR3 amino acids: CASSLDEGLKTQYF. CDR3 nucleotides: TGTGCCAGCAGCTTAGACGAGGGTCTGAAGACCCAGTACTTC. The chain joins TRBV5-4 to TRBJ2-5; TRBD2 might be the D (5 bases). The CDR3 sequence is 14 residues long. The ends were cut back, 2 bases at V and 6 bases at J, with 14 bases in the middle. The germline V gene encodes CDR1 SGHNT and CDR2 YYREEE (reference sequence).

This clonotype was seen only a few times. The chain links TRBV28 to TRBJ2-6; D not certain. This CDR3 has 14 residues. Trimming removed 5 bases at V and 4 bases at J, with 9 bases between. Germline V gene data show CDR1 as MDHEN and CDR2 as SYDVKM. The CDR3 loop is CASSLITGANVLTF. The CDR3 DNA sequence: TGTGCCAGCAGTCTTATTACCGGGGCCAACGTCCTGACTTTC.

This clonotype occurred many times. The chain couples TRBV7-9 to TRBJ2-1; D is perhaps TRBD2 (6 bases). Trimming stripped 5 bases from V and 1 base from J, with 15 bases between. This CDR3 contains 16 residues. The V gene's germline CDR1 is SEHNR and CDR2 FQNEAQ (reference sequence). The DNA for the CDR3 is TGTGCCAGCAGCCCCGCGGAGGGGAGGTCCTACAATGAGCAGTTCTTC. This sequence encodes CASSPAEGRSYNEQFF.

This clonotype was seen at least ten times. Written as DNA, the CDR3 is TGCGCCAGCAGCCAAGACCCGGACTACTCCTACGAGCAGTACTTC. Its translation: CASSQDPDYSYEQYF. The chain combines TRBV4-1 with TRBJ2-7; weak D call: TRBD2 (6 bases). This CDR3 is built from 15 residues. V was trimmed by 0 bases and J by 0 bases, leaving 9 bases between them. Germline values: CDR1 MGHRA, CDR2 YSYEKL.

The CDR3: CASSLTSGGLYEQYF. DNA for the CDR3: TGTGCCAGCAGCCTTACTAGCGGAGGACTTTACGAGCAGTACTTC. The rearrangement joins TRBV4-2 to TRBJ2-7; TRBD2 aligns across 8 bases. Trimming took 4 bases from V and 4 from J; bases not matched to a gene: 9. The length of the CDR3 is 15 residues. CDR1 is LGHNA, CDR2 YNFKEQ, per germline.

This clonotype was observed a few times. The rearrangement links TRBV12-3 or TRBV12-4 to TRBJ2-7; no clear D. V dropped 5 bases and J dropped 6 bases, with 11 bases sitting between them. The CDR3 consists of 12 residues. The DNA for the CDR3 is TGTGCCAGCAGTCCTGGACCGGCCGAGCAGTACTTC. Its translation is CASSPGPAEQYF.

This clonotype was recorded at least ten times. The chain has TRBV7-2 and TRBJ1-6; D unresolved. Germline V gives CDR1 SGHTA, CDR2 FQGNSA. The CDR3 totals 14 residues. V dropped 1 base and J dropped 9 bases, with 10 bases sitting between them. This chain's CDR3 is CASSLGLRSSPLHF. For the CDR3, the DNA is TGTGCCAGCAGCTTAGGGCTCCGGAGTTCACCCCTCCACTTT.

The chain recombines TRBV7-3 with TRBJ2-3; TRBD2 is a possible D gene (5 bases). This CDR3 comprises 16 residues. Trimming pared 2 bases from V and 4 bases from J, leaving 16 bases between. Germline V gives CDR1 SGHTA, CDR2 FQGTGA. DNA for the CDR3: TGTGCCAGCAGCTTATTGGGGAGAGACCCTCCAGATACGCAGTATTTT. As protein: CASSLLGRDPPDTQYF.

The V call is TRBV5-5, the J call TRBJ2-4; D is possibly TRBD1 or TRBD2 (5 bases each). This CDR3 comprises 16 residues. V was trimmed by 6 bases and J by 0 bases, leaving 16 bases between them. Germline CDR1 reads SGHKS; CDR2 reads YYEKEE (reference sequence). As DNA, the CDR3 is TGTGCCAGCACCGCCGGGACCGCCGTAGCCAAAAACATTCAGTACTTC. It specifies CASTAGTAVAKNIQYF. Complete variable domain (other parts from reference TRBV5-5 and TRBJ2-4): DAGVTQSPTHLIKTRGQQVTLRCSPISGHKSVSWYQQVLGQGPQFIFQYYEKEERGRGNFPDRFSARQFPNYSSELNVNALLLGDSALYLCASTAGTAVAKNIQYFGAGTRLSVL.

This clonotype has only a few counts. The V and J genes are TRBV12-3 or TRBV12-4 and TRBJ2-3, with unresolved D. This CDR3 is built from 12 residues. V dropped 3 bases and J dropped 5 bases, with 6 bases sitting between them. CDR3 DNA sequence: TGTGCCAGCAGTTTCTCCCTAGATACGCAGTATTTT. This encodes CASSFSLDTQYF.